This TCR beta chain was found in a study of T cell responses to AZD1222 COVID-19 vaccine. Study findings and constraints: Vaccination with two AZD1222 doses was followed by a rise in Spike-specific TCR breadth and depth. Donors were largely white British and mainly female; clonal diversity was possibly underestimated.

Comments on this clone: Its antigen is undetermined.

With 4 bases removed from V and 0 bases from J, the gap between germline ends came to 16 bases. The CDR3 extends over 16 amino acids. CDR1 and CDR2 from the germline V gene are MNHEY and SVGAGI. Assay used: immunoSEQ multiplex PCR; TCRdb lists only in-frame clones, some missing. The sample has some 98,000 clones, 70% to 85% seen once. This sequence originates from an adult who received the AZD1222 COVID-19 vaccine. Sequences were derived from peripheral blood, sampled 28 days after the second AZD1222 dose. V and J are TRBV6-5 and TRBJ2-7, with D possibly TRBD1 on 6 matching bases. CDR3 loop: CASSSTGTLNSYEQYF. In nucleotides, the CDR3 is TGTGCCAGCAGTTCGACCGGGACATTAAACTCCTACGAGCAGTACTTC.